This T cell receptor (beta chain) was observed in a study of T cells after yellow fever vaccination. Study findings and constraints: There was a small share of clonotypes that showed up in both the CD4 and CD8 compartments. Weaker, the secondary response had a peak occurring faster, on day 5 versus 15.

On this clonotype itself: The antigen is not known.

It was through 5'RACE template switching that TCR cDNA was made, with a universal primer site and UMIs added. Via MiXCR, TCRdb re-called the 5' RACE reads, giving one row per CDR3 protein. The sample has hundreds of thousands of distinct CDR3 sequences; around 3.6% are singletons. The V end was cut by 3 bases, the J end by 4 bases, with 10 bases between. CDR3 length equals 13 residues. Germline V gene sequence: CDR1 DFQATT, CDR2 SNEGSKA (reference sequence). This receptor was obtained from a young man who received the YFV17D yellow fever vaccine. Here the sequenced sample was PBMCs, taken on the day of the yellow fever booster vaccination. The V call is TRBV20-1, the J call TRBJ1-3; D gene ambiguous. The CDR3 protein is CSARGPPGNTIYF. CDR3 in DNA: TGCAGTGCTAGGGGCCCTCCAGGAAACACCATATATTTT.